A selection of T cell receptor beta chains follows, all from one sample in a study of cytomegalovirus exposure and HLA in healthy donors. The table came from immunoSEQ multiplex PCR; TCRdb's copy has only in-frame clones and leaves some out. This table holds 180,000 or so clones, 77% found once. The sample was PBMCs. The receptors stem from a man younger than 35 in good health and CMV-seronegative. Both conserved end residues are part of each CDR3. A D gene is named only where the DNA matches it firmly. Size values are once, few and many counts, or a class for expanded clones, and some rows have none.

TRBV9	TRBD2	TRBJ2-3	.	CASSVSGRGTDTQYF	TGTGCCAGCAGCGTTAGCGGGAGGGGGACAGATACGCAGTATTTT
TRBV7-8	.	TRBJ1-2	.	CASSLGRSNYGYTF	TGTGCCAGCAGCTTGGGCAGGTCTAACTATGGCTACACCTTC
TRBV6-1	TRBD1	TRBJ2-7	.	CASSVSGTGEHEQYF	TGTGCCAGCAGTGTTTCCGGGACAGGGGAACACGAGCAGTACTTC
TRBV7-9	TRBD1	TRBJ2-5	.	CASSLNRRTGGGETQYF	TGTGCCAGCAGCTTAAATCGACGGACAGGGGGTGGAGAGACCCAGTACTTC
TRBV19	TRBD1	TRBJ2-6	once	CASNADRGSSGANVLTF	TGTGCCAGTAATGCGGACAGGGGATCCTCTGGGGCCAACGTCCTGACTTTC
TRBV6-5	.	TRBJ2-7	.	CASSRGDRLSNEQYF	TGTGCCAGCAGCCGCGGGGACAGACTTTCGAACGAGCAGTACTTC
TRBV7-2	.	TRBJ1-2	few	CASRETGPSNYGYTF	TGTGCCAGCAGGGAAACAGGGCCCTCTAACTATGGCTACACCTTC
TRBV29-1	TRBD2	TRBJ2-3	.	CSVAGLAGVGDTQYF	TGCAGCGTTGCTGGGCTAGCGGGAGTGGGAGATACGCAGTATTTT
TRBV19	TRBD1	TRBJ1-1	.	CATSRDREGSAEAFF	TGTGCCACGTCCCGGGACAGGGAAGGGAGCGCTGAAGCTTTCTTT
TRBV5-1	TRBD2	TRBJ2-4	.	CASSLDRGGLAKNIQYF	TGCGCCAGCAGCTTGGATCGGGGGGGACTAGCCAAAAACATTCAGTACTTC
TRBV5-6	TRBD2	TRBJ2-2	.	CASSPLAGGFQNTGELFF	TGTGCCAGCAGCCCTCTAGCGGGGGGCTTCCAGAACACCGGGGAGCTGTTTTTT
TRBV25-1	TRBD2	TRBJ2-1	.	CASSGGTSGTFQFF	TGTGCCAGCAGTGGGGGGACTAGCGGGACTTTCCAGTTCTTC
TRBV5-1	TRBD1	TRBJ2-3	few	CASRGPGQVQDTQYF	TGCGCCAGCAGGGGTCCGGGACAGGTTCAAGATACGCAGTATTTT
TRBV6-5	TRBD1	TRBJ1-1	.	CASSYFQGANTEAFF	TGTGCCAGCAGTTACTTCCAGGGGGCGAACACTGAAGCTTTCTTT
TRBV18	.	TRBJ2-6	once	CASSWAGPSGANVLTF	TGTGCCAGCTCCTGGGCAGGTCCCTCTGGGGCCAACGTCCTGACTTTC
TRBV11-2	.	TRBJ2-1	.	CASSQVTGPLYNEQFF	TGTGCCAGCAGCCAGGTTACAGGGCCGTTGTACAATGAGCAGTTCTTC
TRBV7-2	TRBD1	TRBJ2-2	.	CASRDRGTGELFF	TGTGCCAGCAGGGACAGGGGGACCGGGGAGCTGTTTTTT
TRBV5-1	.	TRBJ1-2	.	CASSLWQGNYGYTF	TGCGCCAGCAGCTTGTGGCAGGGAAACTATGGCTACACCTTC
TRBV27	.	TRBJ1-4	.	CASSPWPTNEKLFF	TGTGCCAGCAGCCCGTGGCCAACTAATGAAAAACTGTTTTTT
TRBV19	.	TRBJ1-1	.	CASSIRRGGSKAFF	TGTGCCAGTAGTATTCGGAGGGGTGGAAGTAAAGCTTTCTTT
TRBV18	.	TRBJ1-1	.	CASSPTTGSKNTEAFF	TGTGCCAGCTCACCTACGACGGGTTCCAAAAACACTGAAGCTTTCTTT
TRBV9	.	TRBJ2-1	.	CASSAKGEAYNEQFF	TGTGCCAGCAGCGCAAAGGGGGAAGCCTACAATGAGCAGTTCTTC
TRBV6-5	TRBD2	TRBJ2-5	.	CASRLAGGSETQYF	TGTGCCAGCAGACTAGCGGGGGGGTCGGAGACCCAGTACTTC
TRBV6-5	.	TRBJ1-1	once	CASTLGGGMNTEAFF	TGTGCCAGCACCCTGGGCGGGGGGATGAACACTGAAGCTTTCTTT
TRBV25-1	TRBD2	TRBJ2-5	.	CASSDSSLGLAEVGTQYF	TGTGCCAGCAGTGATTCTTCCCTGGGACTAGCGGAAGTGGGGACCCAGTACTTC
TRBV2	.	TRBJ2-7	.	CASSGVLWNYEQYF	TGTGCCAGCAGCGGAGTTCTTTGGAACTACGAGCAGTACTTC
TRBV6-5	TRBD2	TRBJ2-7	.	CASSYSMGEGFEQYF	TGTGCCAGCAGTTACTCGATGGGGGAGGGCTTCGAGCAGTACTTC
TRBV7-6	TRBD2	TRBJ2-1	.	CASSLSGGVFWEQFF	TGTGCCAGCAGCCTTAGCGGGGGGGTCTTTTGGGAGCAGTTCTTC
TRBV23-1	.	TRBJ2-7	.	CASKGQLYEQYF	TGCGCCAGCAAGGGGCAGCTCTACGAGCAGTACTTC
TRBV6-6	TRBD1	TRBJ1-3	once	CASSRDSSGNTIYF	TGTGCCAGCAGTCGGGACAGCTCTGGAAACACCATATATTTT
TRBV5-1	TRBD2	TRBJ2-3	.	CASSKTSGVIPSTDTQYF	TGCGCCAGCAGCAAGACTAGCGGGGTGATACCTAGCACAGATACGCAGTATTTT
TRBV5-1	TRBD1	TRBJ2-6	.	CASSSRGMTGANVLTF	TGCGCCAGCAGCTCCAGGGGGATGACTGGGGCCAACGTCCTGACTTTC
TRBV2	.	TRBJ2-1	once	CASSDFVLQGKKEQFF	TGTGCCAGCAGTGATTTTGTGCTACAGGGTAAAAAAGAGCAGTTCTTC
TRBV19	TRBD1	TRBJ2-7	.	CASSSGTGAYEQYF	TGTGCCAGTAGCTCCGGGACAGGGGCCTACGAGCAGTACTTC
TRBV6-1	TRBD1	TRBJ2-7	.	CACSLTGSEQYF	TGTGCCTGCTCCTTGACAGGGAGCGAGCAGTACTTC
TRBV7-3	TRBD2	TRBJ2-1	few	CASSSTSLAGSSYNEQFF	TGTGCCAGCAGCTCAACTTCCCTAGCGGGAAGCTCCTACAATGAGCAGTTCTTC
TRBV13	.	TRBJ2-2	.	CASSQTGENTGELFF	TGTGCCAGCAGCCAAACCGGGGAAAACACCGGGGAGCTGTTTTTT
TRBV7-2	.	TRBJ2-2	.	CASRPGQHTGELFF	TGTGCCAGCAGGCCGGGACAACACACCGGGGAGCTGTTTTTT
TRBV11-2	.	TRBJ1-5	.	CASSLLQGNQPQHF	TGTGCCAGCAGCTTGTTACAGGGCAATCAGCCCCAGCATTTT
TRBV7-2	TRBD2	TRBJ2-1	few	CASSQREGSGSYNEQFF	TGTGCCAGCAGCCAACGGGAGGGTTCGGGGTCCTACAATGAGCAGTTCTTC
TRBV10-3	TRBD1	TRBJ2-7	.	CAINNWTGRLTYYYEQYF	TGTGCCATCAACAACTGGACAGGGCGTTTAACTTACTACTACGAGCAGTACTTC
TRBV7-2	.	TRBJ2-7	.	CASSLGRGLYEQYF	TGTGCCAGCAGCTTAGGCAGGGGTCTGTACGAGCAGTACTTC
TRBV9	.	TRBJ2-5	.	CASSVGRAPLKETQYF	TGTGCCAGCAGCGTAGGGCGGGCCCCCCTTAAAGAGACCCAGTACTTC
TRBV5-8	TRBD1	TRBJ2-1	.	CASRLDRGQYNEQFF	TGTGCCAGCAGACTGGACAGGGGGCAATACAATGAGCAGTTCTTC
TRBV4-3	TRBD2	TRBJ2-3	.	CASSQDLDGGAGTDTQYF	TGCGCCAGCAGCCAAGATTTGGACGGGGGGGCAGGAACAGATACGCAGTATTTT
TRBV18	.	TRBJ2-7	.	CASSPPNEGAREQYF	TGTGCCAGCTCACCACCGAATGAAGGGGCGCGGGAGCAGTACTTC
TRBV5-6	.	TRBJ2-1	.	CASSSKPSVLVNNEQFF	TGTGCCAGCAGCTCTAAACCCAGCGTATTGGTTAACAATGAGCAGTTCTTC
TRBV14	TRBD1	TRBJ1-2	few	CASSQLRTGVNYGYTF	TGTGCCAGCAGCCAGCTCAGGACAGGGGTAAACTATGGCTACACCTTC